What follows are 20 T cell receptor beta chains derived from one specimen sequenced in a study of T cells in Graves' hyperthyroidism and ophthalmopathy. RNA transcripts gave rise to amplified TCR beta CDR3 regions. First-round RT-PCR with HTBI primers amplified the TCR CDR3 region. TCRdb independently ran MiXCR on the multiplex PCR reads; one entry per CDR3 protein. The sample contains approximately 710,000 distinct CDR3 sequences, 17% of which appear only once. Sequencing was performed on blood. Receptors were obtained from a man over 45 with Graves' hyperthyroidism.

This clonotype was picked up many times. The rearrangement joins TRBV7-8 to TRBJ2-1; 8 bases agree with TRBD1. CDR1 is SGHVS and CDR2 is FQNEAQ in the germline V gene. The V gene end was trimmed by 2 bases and the J gene end by 4 bases; junction bases not matched to a gene: 4. This CDR3 contains 15 residues. CDR3 region: CASSLQGQGYNEQFF. As DNA, the CDR3 is TGTGCCAGCAGCTTACAAGGACAGGGATACAATGAGCAGTTCTTC.

This clonotype was seen many times. V usage is TRBV12-3 or TRBV12-4 and J usage is TRBJ2-2; D possibly corresponds to TRBD1 (6 bases). Trimming removed 5 bases at V and 5 bases at J, with 12 bases between. This CDR3 has 14 amino acids. This CDR3 is CASSPLQGTGELFF. The CDR3 region has the DNA TGTGCCAGCAGTCCACTTCAGGGGACCGGGGAGCTGTTTTTT.

The chain joins TRBV12-3 or TRBV12-4 to TRBJ2-5; D is uncertain. The CDR3 sequence is 12 residues long. V lost 3 bases and J lost 3, with 5 bases in between. The CDR3 loop is CASSFLKETQYF. The CDR3, as DNA: TGTGCCAGCAGTTTCTTAAAAGAGACCCAGTACTTC.

This clonotype was detected ten times or more. V usage is TRBV19 and J usage is TRBJ1-2; 7 bases are a match to TRBD1. V trimming: 6 bases; J trimming: 1 base; junction bases outside the gene matches: 11. Germline-derived CDR1 and CDR2 are LNHDA and SQIVND (reference sequence). This CDR3 contains 16 residues. The CDR3 coding sequence is TGTGCCAGTAGGAGGAGTGAGGGGGCAGATAACTATGGCTACACCTTC. Protein: CASRRSEGADNYGYTF.

The V call is TRBV9, the J call TRBJ2-7, with TRBD1 matching over 11 bases. Trimming at V came to 3 bases and at J to 3 bases, leaving 8 bases not matched to a gene. The CDR3 totals 16 residues. Looked up from germline, CDR1 is SGDLS and CDR2 is YYNGEE. The CDR3 reads CASSASAGTGGYEQYF. The DNA of the CDR3 is TGTGCCAGCAGCGCATCCGCCGGGACAGGGGGCTACGAGCAGTACTTC. The whole variable domain, remainder taken from reference TRBV9 and TRBJ2-7, is DSGVTQTPKHLITATGQRVTLRCSPRSGDLSVYWYQQSLDQGLQFLIQYYNGEERAKGNILERFSAQQFPDLHSELNLSSLELGDSALYFCASSASAGTGGYEQYFGPGTRLTVT.

The sample holds many counts of this clonotype. This sequence joins TRBV28 and TRBJ2-1; TRBD1 matches at 7 bases. The ends lost 9 bases at V and 3 bases at J; junction bases unmatched: 11. The CDR3 has 15 amino acids. Germline values: CDR1 MDHEN, CDR2 SYDVKM. CDR3 in DNA: TGTGCCAGTATTCCGGGACAGTCCTTCTACAATGAGCAGTTCTTC. As protein: CASIPGQSFYNEQFF.

The V and J genes are TRBV15 and TRBJ2-1; D perhaps matches TRBD2 (6 bases). CDR1 is LNHNV and CDR2 is YYDKDF in the germline V gene (reference sequence). This CDR3 spans 12 amino acids. The V end was cut by 3 bases, the J end by 9 bases, with 9 bases between. The CDR3 DNA sequence: TGTGCCACCAGCAGCGGGACTCCTGAGCAGTTCTTC. Its protein is CATSSGTPEQFF.

This clonotype was observed at least ten times. The chain carries TRBV27 and TRBJ2-3; TRBD2 matches at 9 bases. J gave up 6 bases and V 5 bases, and 9 bases lay outside the gene matches. This CDR3 contains 15 residues. Germline CDR1 reads MNHEY; CDR2 reads SMNVEV (reference sequence). CDR3 sequence (DNA): TGTGCCAGCAGTGGGATAGCGGGAGAAGTGGATACGCAGTATTTT. Residues: CASSGIAGEVDTQYF.

This clonotype was counted at least ten times. CDR3 in amino acids: CASSLGLGGSYEQYF. CDR3 sequence (DNA): TGTGCCAGCAGCTTGGGGCTAGGCGGCAGCTACGAGCAGTACTTC. V gene TRBV7-2 combines with J gene TRBJ2-7, with D possibly TRBD1 on 5 matching bases. V shed 3 bases and J shed 3 bases, with 15 bases lying between them. The CDR3 loop spans 15 amino acids. Looked up from germline, CDR1 is SGHTA and CDR2 is FQGNSA. Drawing the rest from reference TRBV7-2 and TRBJ2-7, the complete variable domain is GAGVSQSPSNKVTEKGKDVELRCDPISGHTALYWYRQSLGQGLEFLIYFQGNSAPDKSGLPSDRFSAERTGGSVSTLTIQRTQQEDSAVYLCASSLGLGGSYEQYFGPGTRLTVT.

Points on this clonotype: With a much larger clone just one base away, this may be a read error. The chain joins TRBV20-1 to TRBJ2-1; TRBD2 matches at 8 bases. The CDR3 spans 16 residues. Germline V gives CDR1 DFQATT, CDR2 SNEGSKA (reference sequence). This CDR3 reads CGANPLLAGAYNEQFF. Written as DNA, the CDR3 is TGCGGTGCTAACCCTCTCCTAGCGGGCGCCTACAATGAGCAGTTCTTC.

The CDR3 DNA reads TGCGCCAGCAGCTTCGGACTAGCGGGTACCGGGGAGCTGTTTTTT. It is translated as CASSFGLAGTGELFF. The chain recombines TRBV5-1 with TRBJ2-2, with 11 bases aligning to TRBD2. The CDR3 extends over 15 amino acids. Germline V gene sequence: CDR1 SGHRS, CDR2 YFSETQ. V lost 2 bases, J lost 5 bases, and 2 bases stayed unmatched.

There are many counts of this clonotype. The chain links TRBV3-1 to TRBJ2-1, with 8 positions matching TRBD1. Germline lookup yields CDR1 LGHDT and CDR2 YNNKEL (reference sequence). The CDR3 is made up of 15 amino acids. V gave up 3 bases and J gave up 3 bases; unmatched junction bases: 4. The CDR3 DNA sequence: TGTGCCAGCAGCCAGGACAGGGCCCTCTACAATGAGCAGTTCTTC. Translated: CASSQDRALYNEQFF.

This clonotype was detected ten times or more. The chain couples TRBV19 to TRBJ1-2, with 7 bases that match TRBD1. Germline values: CDR1 LNHDA, CDR2 SQIVND (reference sequence). The V and J ends lost 5 bases and 3 bases, in that order; junction bases with no gene match: 15. The CDR3 length is 17 residues. In DNA form, the CDR3 reads TGTGCCAGTAGTGCCTCCGGGACAGTGCCGGGGTACTATGGCTACACCTTC. The encoded protein is CASSASGTVPGYYGYTF.

The gene calls are TRBV11-3 and TRBJ2-7; D not resolved. Looked up from germline, CDR1 is SGHNT and CDR2 is YENEEA. Trimming stripped 2 bases from V and 7 bases from J, with 6 bases between. The CDR3 covers 11 residues. CDR3 nucleotide sequence: TGTGCCAGCAGCTTACTCCGGGAGCAGTACTTC. It codes for CASSLLREQYF. The whole variable domain, remainder taken from reference TRBV11-3 and TRBJ2-7, is EAGVVQSPRYKIIEKKQPVAFWCNPISGHNTLYWYLQNLGQGPELLIRYENEEAVDDSQLPKDRFSAERLKGVDSTLKIQPAELGDSAVYLCASSLLREQYFGPGTRLTVT.

This clonotype has more than one count but fewer than ten. The chain is built from TRBV24-1 and TRBJ2-1, with 9 bases fitting TRBD1. The CDR3 totals 16 residues. Germline loops: CDR1 KGHDR, CDR2 SFDVKD. Losses at the gene ends were 3 bases for V and 4 bases for J; bases not matched to a gene: 6. The CDR3 nucleotides are TGTGCCACCAGTGATAGGGACAGGGAACTGTACAATGAGCAGTTCTTC. Translating gives CATSDRDRELYNEQFF.

This clonotype has at least ten counts. The V gene is TRBV9, the J gene TRBJ1-1, with D tentatively TRBD1 (6 bases). The CDR3 length is 17 residues. V lost 3 bases and J lost 1, with 19 bases in between. Per the germline V gene, CDR1 is SGDLS and CDR2 is YYNGEE. CDR3 amino acids: CASSATPTTGPNTEAFF. The CDR3 region has the DNA TGTGCCAGCAGCGCGACACCAACGACAGGACCGAACACTGAAGCTTTCTTT.

A few counts support this clonotype. Here the CDR3 reads CATSSGTSGSTDTQYF. As DNA, the CDR3 is TGTGCCACCAGCAGTGGGACTAGCGGTAGCACAGATACGCAGTATTTT. The rearrangement uses TRBV15 and TRBJ2-3; 11 nucleotides line up with TRBD2. Trimming removed 3 bases from V and 0 bases from J; junction bases left unmatched: 2. CDR3 length: 16 amino acids. CDR1 and CDR2 from the germline V gene are LNHNV and YYDKDF (reference sequence).

This sequence joins TRBV7-9 and TRBJ2-5, with unresolved D. The CDR3 consists of 14 residues. Germline values: CDR1 SEHNR, CDR2 FQNEAQ (reference sequence). The ends were cut back, 4 bases at V and 3 bases at J, with 12 bases in the middle. As DNA, the CDR3 is TGTGCCAGCAGCTCAAAGCCTGTAGAAGAGACCCAGTACTTC. Translating it yields CASSSKPVEETQYF.

Ten or more counts support this clonotype. The chain carries TRBV12-3 or TRBV12-4 and TRBJ2-7; 9 bases fit TRBD1. After removal of 1 base from V and 7 bases from J, the junction contained 8 bases not matched to a gene. The CDR3 contains 15 residues. The CDR3 nucleotides read TGTGCCAGCAGTTTAGTTGGGACAGGGCGTGCGGAGCAGTACTTC. Its translation is CASSLVGTGRAEQYF.

This clonotype was recorded a few times. The gene calls are TRBV30 and TRBJ2-3; no firm D call. CDR3 length: 16 residues. The V gene's germline CDR1 is GTSNPN and CDR2 SVGIG (reference sequence). Deletions cut 2 bases from V and 2 bases from J, with 17 bases between. The CDR3 bases are TGTGCCTGGAGTCTGACACTTGACAAGAACACAGATACGCAGTATTTT. As protein: CAWSLTLDKNTDTQYF.